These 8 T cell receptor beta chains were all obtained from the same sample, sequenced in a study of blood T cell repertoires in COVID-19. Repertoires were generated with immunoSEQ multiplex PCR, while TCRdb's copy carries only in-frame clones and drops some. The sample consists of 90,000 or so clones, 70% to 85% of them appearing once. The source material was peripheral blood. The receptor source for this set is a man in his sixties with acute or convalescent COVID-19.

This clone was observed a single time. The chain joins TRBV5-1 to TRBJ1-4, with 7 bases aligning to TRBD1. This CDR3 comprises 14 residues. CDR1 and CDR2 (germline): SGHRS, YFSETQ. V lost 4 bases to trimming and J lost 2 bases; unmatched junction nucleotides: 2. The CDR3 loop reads CASSVTGTNEKLFF. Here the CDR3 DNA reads TGCGCCAGCAGCGTGACAGGGACTAATGAAAAACTGTTTTTT.

The CDR3 sequence: CASSTRGGAGNQPQHF. The CDR3 DNA reads TGTGCCAGCAGCACAAGGGGGGGGGCCGGCAATCAGCCCCAGCATTTT. The genes are TRBV7-2 and TRBJ1-5, with D maybe TRBD1 (6 bases). CDR3 length: 16 residues. The germline gives CDR1 SGHTA, CDR2 FQGNSA. The V gene lost 5 bases and the J gene lost 2 bases, with 16 bases spanning the gap.

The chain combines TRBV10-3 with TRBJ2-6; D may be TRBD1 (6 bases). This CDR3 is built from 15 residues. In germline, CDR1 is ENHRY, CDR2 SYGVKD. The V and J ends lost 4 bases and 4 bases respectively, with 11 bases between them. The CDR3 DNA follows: TGTGCCATCAGTGGCGCAGGGGCCGGGGCCAACGTCCTGACTTTC. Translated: CAISGAGAGANVLTF.

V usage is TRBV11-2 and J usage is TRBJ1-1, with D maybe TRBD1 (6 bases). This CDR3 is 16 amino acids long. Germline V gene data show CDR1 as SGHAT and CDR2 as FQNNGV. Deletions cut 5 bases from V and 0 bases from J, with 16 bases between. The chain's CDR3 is CASSRGGGTMNTEAFF. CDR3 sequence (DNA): TGTGCCAGCAGCCGAGGGGGGGGCACCATGAACACTGAAGCTTTCTTT.

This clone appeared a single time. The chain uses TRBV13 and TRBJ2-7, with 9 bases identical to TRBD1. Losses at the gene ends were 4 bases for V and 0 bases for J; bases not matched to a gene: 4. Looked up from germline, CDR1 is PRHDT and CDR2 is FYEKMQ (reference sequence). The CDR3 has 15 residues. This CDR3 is CASSSRTGVSYEQYF. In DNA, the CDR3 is TGTGCCAGCAGCTCCCGGACAGGGGTCTCCTACGAGCAGTACTTC.

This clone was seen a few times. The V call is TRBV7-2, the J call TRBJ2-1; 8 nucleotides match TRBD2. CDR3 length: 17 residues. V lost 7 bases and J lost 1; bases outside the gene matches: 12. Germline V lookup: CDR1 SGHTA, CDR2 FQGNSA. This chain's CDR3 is CASTLVSGGGSYNEQFF. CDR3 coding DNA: TGTGCCAGCACCCTAGTTAGCGGCGGGGGGTCCTACAATGAGCAGTTCTTC.

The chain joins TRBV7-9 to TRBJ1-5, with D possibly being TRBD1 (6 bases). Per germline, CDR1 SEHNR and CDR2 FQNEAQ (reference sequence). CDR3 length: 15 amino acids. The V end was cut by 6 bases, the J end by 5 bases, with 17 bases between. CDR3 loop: CASSEGRDKYQPQHF. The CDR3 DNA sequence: TGTGCCAGCAGTGAGGGACGGGACAAATATCAGCCCCAGCATTTT.

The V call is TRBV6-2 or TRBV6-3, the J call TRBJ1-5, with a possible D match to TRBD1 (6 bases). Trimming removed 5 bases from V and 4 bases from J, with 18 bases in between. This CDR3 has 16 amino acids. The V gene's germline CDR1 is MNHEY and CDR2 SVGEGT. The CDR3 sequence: CASSTTTGYLNQPQHF. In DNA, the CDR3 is TGTGCCAGCAGTACGACTACAGGGTATCTGAATCAGCCCCAGCATTTT.